Listed here are 27 T cell receptor beta chains from one sample, sequenced in a study of T cells in tuberculosis. Assay: immunoSEQ multiplex PCR; the TCRdb copy retains only in-frame clones and omits some. The sample gives over 30,000 clones, roughly 93% of which show up once; more than 9.5% is in the top ten. Time point given: new active TB diagnosis, blood taken before or within 7 days of starting treatment. The specimen was PBMCs, collected at tuberculosis diagnosis. These receptors all come from an adult with tuberculosis.

The genes are TRBV6-1 and TRBJ2-7; tentative D call: TRBD1 (5 bases). The length of the CDR3 is 12 residues. V was cut by 4 bases and J by 5 bases, with 9 bases left in between. The germline V gene encodes CDR1 MNHNS and CDR2 SASEGT. For the CDR3, the DNA is TGTGCCAGCAGTGGATTCAGGGACGAGCAGTACTTC. Its protein product is CASSGFRDEQYF.

The chain combines TRBV19 with TRBJ2-3, with D unresolved. The CDR3 has 15 residues. V lost 5 bases to trimming and J lost 6 bases, with 18 bases between them. Germline values: CDR1 LNHDA, CDR2 SQIVND (reference sequence). The CDR3 DNA reads as TGTGCCAGTAGTCCCGCGGTCGGCCGTGGGGATACGCAGTATTTT. Translation: CASSPAVGRGDTQYF. The full variable domain, completed using reference TRBV19 and TRBJ2-3, is DGGITQSPKYLFRKEGQNVTLSCEQNLNHDAMYWYRQDPGQGLRLIYYSQIVNDFQKGDIAEGYSVSREKKESFPLTVTSAQKNPTAFYLCASSPAVGRGDTQYFGPGTRLTVL.

V gene TRBV28 combines with J gene TRBJ2-7; D perhaps matches TRBD1 (5 bases). CDR1 MDHEN and CDR2 SYDVKM come from the germline V gene. Between the trimmed V and J ends, which lost 6 bases and 0 bases, there was a span of 15 bases. The CDR3 is 15 amino acids. The CDR3 DNA reads TGTGCCAGCAGGACAGCTAAATTCAGCTCCTACGAGCAGTACTTC. Its translation: CASRTAKFSSYEQYF.

This chain joins TRBV6-5 and TRBJ2-2; tentatively, D is TRBD2 (6 bases). Per the germline V gene, CDR1 is MNHEY and CDR2 is SVGAGI. Trimming took 2 bases from V and 4 from J, leaving 14 bases between them. The CDR3 has 16 amino acids. The CDR3, as DNA: TGTGCCAGCAGTTACGACCCGGGAGAGCCCACCGGGGAGCTGTTTTTT. It yields the protein CASSYDPGEPTGELFF.

The V call is TRBV6-1, the J call TRBJ1-2; D is ambiguous. The CDR3 runs to 13 residues. The germline V and J ends were trimmed by 4 bases and 3 bases, with 9 bases remaining between them. CDR1 is MNHNS and CDR2 is SASEGT in the germline V gene. The CDR3 DNA follows: TGTGCCAGCAGTGGGCCTCTCGACTATGGCTACACCTTC. This codes for CASSGPLDYGYTF.

The rearrangement joins TRBV11-2 to TRBJ1-3; D unclear. The CDR3 covers 13 residues. V was pared by 1 base and J by 7 bases, with 8 bases between. The V gene's germline CDR1 is SGHAT and CDR2 FQNNGV. The CDR3 reads CASSLVSRNTIYF. Written as DNA, the CDR3 is TGTGCCAGCAGCTTAGTTTCCCGGAACACCATATATTTT.

The rearrangement joins TRBV29-1 to TRBJ1-1; 7 nucleotides align to TRBD1. Per germline, CDR1 SQVTM and CDR2 ANQGSEA. V shed 5 bases, J shed 1 base, and the junction held 13 bases outside the gene matches. The CDR3 is 16 residues long. The CDR3 loop reads CSVTLRGWSTNTEAFF. The DNA of the CDR3 is TGCAGCGTTACTCTCAGGGGGTGGTCAACGAACACTGAAGCTTTCTTT.

V is TRBV5-1 and J is TRBJ2-1; 10 bases agree with TRBD2. The CDR3 covers 15 residues. V lost 1 base, J lost 2 bases, and 0 bases stayed unmatched. Looked up from germline, CDR1 is SGHRS and CDR2 is YFSETQ. CDR3 region: CASSLTSGAYNEQFF. For the CDR3, the DNA is TGCGCCAGCAGCTTGACTAGCGGGGCCTACAATGAGCAGTTCTTC. Filled out from reference TRBV5-1 and TRBJ2-1, the complete variable domain reads KAGVTQTPRYLIKTRGQQVTLSCSPISGHRSVSWYQQTPGQGLQFLFEYFSETQRNKGNFPGRFSGRQFSNSRSEMNVSTLELGDSALYLCASSLTSGAYNEQFFGPGTRLTVL.

The chain combines TRBV7-9 with TRBJ1-1; D is ambiguous. This CDR3 is 15 amino acids long. Trimming cost V 5 bases and J 1 base, with 14 bases left between them. Germline values: CDR1 SEHNR, CDR2 FQNEAQ (reference sequence). This CDR3 reads CASSPPLAENTEAFF. The CDR3 DNA reads TGTGCCAGCAGCCCCCCGTTAGCCGAGAACACTGAAGCTTTCTTT.

This clone was seen just once. The rearrangement uses TRBV10-3 and TRBJ2-2, with 8 bases identical to TRBD1. Germline V CDR1 and CDR2: ENHRY, SYGVKD. With 6 bases clipped from V and 1 base from J, the junction kept 1 base outside the gene matches. The CDR3 extends over 14 amino acids. The CDR3 spells CAISRGQNTGELFF. Here the CDR3 DNA reads TGTGCCATCAGCAGGGGGCAGAACACCGGGGAGCTGTTTTTT.

The gene calls are TRBV27 and TRBJ2-2, with unresolved D. The CDR3 consists of 15 residues. V was shortened by 3 bases and J by 0 bases, with 8 bases between the two germline ends. Germline V gene lookup returns CDR1 MNHEY and CDR2 SMNVEV (reference sequence). CDR3 loop: CASSFQATNTGELFF. CDR3 nucleotide sequence: TGTGCCAGCAGTTTTCAGGCTACGAACACCGGGGAGCTGTTTTTT.

CDR3: CASSWLAGGEEQFF. Here the CDR3 DNA reads TGTGCCAGCAGCTGGCTAGCGGGAGGCGAAGAGCAGTTCTTC. The chain carries TRBV7-9 and TRBJ2-1, with 11 bases lining up with TRBD2. Germline V lookup: CDR1 SEHNR, CDR2 FQNEAQ (reference sequence). The CDR3 covers 14 residues. Trimming at V came to 4 bases and at J to 10 bases, leaving 6 bases not matched to a gene.

The chain uses TRBV5-1 and TRBJ2-2; TRBD1 matches at 8 bases. The ends lost 7 bases at V and 0 bases at J; junction bases unmatched: 5. CDR3 length: 15 amino acids. Germline CDR1 is SGHRS and CDR2 is YFSETQ. The chain's CDR3 is CASRRTGTNTGELFF. In DNA, the CDR3 is TGCGCCAGCCGAAGGACAGGGACGAACACCGGGGAGCTGTTTTTT.

This chain joins TRBV10-3 and TRBJ2-2, with D unclear. The V end lost 4 bases, the J end lost 2 bases, and 11 bases lay between the germline ends. CDR1 is ENHRY, CDR2 SYGVKD, per germline. CDR3 length equals 15 residues. The CDR3 nucleotides are TGTGCCATCAGTGGAAAGCAGGTTAACACCGGGGAGCTGTTTTTT. It yields the protein CAISGKQVNTGELFF.

This chain uses TRBV7-9 with TRBJ2-2; D is perhaps TRBD2 (5 bases). CDR3 size: 17 residues. Germline CDR1 is SEHNR and CDR2 is FQNEAQ (reference sequence). V gave up 7 bases and J gave up 0 bases, with 18 bases separating them. CDR3 region: CASTSVGSGANTGELFF. The CDR3 DNA is TGTGCCAGCACCTCCGTAGGGAGCGGAGCGAACACCGGGGAGCTGTTTTTT.

The chain uses TRBV18 and TRBJ1-2; 7 nucleotides line up with TRBD1. With 1 base clipped from V and 6 bases from J, the junction kept 5 bases outside the gene matches. This CDR3 contains 14 residues. Germline loops: CDR1 KGHSH, CDR2 LQKENI. The CDR3 sequence: CASSPQGDSDGYTF. CDR3 bases: TGTGCCAGCTCACCACAGGGGGACAGTGATGGCTACACCTTC.

This clone was counted between two and nine times. The chain employs TRBV14 and TRBJ1-2; 7 bases agree with TRBD1. CDR3 size: 14 residues. Looked up from germline, CDR1 is SGHDN and CDR2 is FVKESK. After removal of 4 bases from V and 3 bases from J, the junction contained 5 bases not matched to a gene. DNA for the CDR3: TGTGCCAGCAGCCTGGACAGGCGCGACTATGGCTACACCTTC. Its translation is CASSLDRRDYGYTF.

The DNA of the CDR3 is TGTGCCTGGAGTCCCACAGGGGTCCGAGACAATGAGCAGTTCTTC. As protein: CAWSPTGVRDNEQFF. The chain uses TRBV30 and TRBJ2-1; 7 positions agree with TRBD1. Trimming cost V 2 bases and J 5 bases; bases outside gene matches: 9. Germline CDR1 reads GTSNPN; CDR2 reads SVGIG (reference sequence). The CDR3 sequence is 15 residues long.

This chain joins TRBV14 and TRBJ2-3; 7 nucleotides match TRBD1. The germline CDR1 and CDR2 sequences are SGHDN and FVKESK. The CDR3 is made up of 14 amino acids. The ends lost 6 bases at V and 2 bases at J; junction bases unmatched: 5. The CDR3 protein is CASRGTASTDTQYF. The CDR3 region has the DNA TGTGCCAGCAGGGGGACAGCATCCACAGATACGCAGTATTTT.

The chain combines TRBV5-6 with TRBJ1-5; 10 positions match TRBD1. The CDR3 is 16 residues long. Germline trimming cut 0 bases from V and 0 bases from J; bases unmatched to any gene: 0. Germline V CDR1 and CDR2: SGHDT, YYEEEE. CDR3 DNA: TGTGCCAGCAGCTTGGGGGACAGGGGTAGCAATCAGCCCCAGCATTTT. This sequence encodes CASSLGDRGSNQPQHF. Drawing the rest from reference TRBV5-6 and TRBJ1-5, the complete variable domain is DAGVTQSPTHLIKTRGQQVTLRCSPKSGHDTVSWYQQALGQGPQFIFQYYEEEERQRGNFPDRFSGHQFPNYSSELNVNALLLGDSALYLCASSLGDRGSNQPQHFGDGTRLSIL.

The chain couples TRBV19 to TRBJ1-5, with D perhaps TRBD1 (5 bases). Trimming removed 5 bases from V and 6 bases from J, with 14 bases in between. The CDR3 loop spans 14 amino acids. Germline CDR1 is LNHDA and CDR2 is SQIVND (reference sequence). The CDR3 sequence: CASSSQGGGQPQHF. The CDR3 nucleotides are TGTGCCAGTAGTTCTCAGGGTGGCGGTCAGCCCCAGCATTTT. The whole variable domain, filled in from reference TRBV19 and TRBJ1-5, reads DGGITQSPKYLFRKEGQNVTLSCEQNLNHDAMYWYRQDPGQGLRLIYYSQIVNDFQKGDIAEGYSVSREKKESFPLTVTSAQKNPTAFYLCASSSQGGGQPQHFGDGTRLSIL.

CDR3 DNA: TGTGCCAGCAGCTTCGGGACATCTAATCAGCCCCAGCATTTT. This sequence encodes CASSFGTSNQPQHF. The rearrangement uses TRBV5-6 and TRBJ1-5; a weak D match, TRBD1 (6 bases). V was clipped by 2 bases and J by 4 bases, with 10 bases between them. The CDR3 loop spans 14 amino acids. Germline V gene sequence: CDR1 SGHDT, CDR2 YYEEEE.

The V and J genes are TRBV14 and TRBJ2-2, with a tentative D call TRBD1 (5 bases). CDR3 length: 15 residues. V shed 1 base and J shed 3 bases, with 9 bases lying between them. The V gene's germline CDR1 is SGHDN and CDR2 FVKESK. The CDR3 nucleotides read TGTGCCAGCAGCCAAGCTGGGGCGTACACCGGGGAGCTGTTTTTT. The encoded protein is CASSQAGAYTGELFF.

The J gene is TRBJ2-1, the V gene TRBV30; 9 bases align to TRBD2. CDR1 and CDR2 (germline): GTSNPN, SVGIG (reference sequence). The CDR3 is made up of 13 amino acids. The CDR3 loop is CAEGTSLGNEQFF. The CDR3 region has the DNA TGTGCGGAGGGGACTAGCTTAGGCAATGAGCAGTTCTTC.

This clone occurred once. The chain joins TRBV27 to TRBJ2-7; the D is unclear. V shed 4 bases and J shed 0 bases, with 10 bases lying between them. CDR3 length: 14 amino acids. In germline, CDR1 is MNHEY, CDR2 SMNVEV (reference sequence). DNA for the CDR3: TGTGCCAGCAGTTCCCTGACGGGCTCCTACGAGCAGTACTTC. Amino acids: CASSSLTGSYEQYF.

CDR3 residues: CALIPAGPYNEQFF. CDR3 nucleotide sequence: TGTGCGCTAATTCCGGCGGGGCCCTACAATGAGCAGTTCTTC. This sequence joins TRBV30 and TRBJ2-1, with a weak D call TRBD2 (6 bases). The CDR3 has 14 amino acids. Looked up from germline, CDR1 is GTSNPN and CDR2 is SVGIG (reference sequence).

V usage is TRBV11-2 and J usage is TRBJ1-1; no clear D. Between the trimmed V and J ends, which lost 5 bases and 1 base, there was a span of 11 bases. The germline gives CDR1 SGHAT, CDR2 FQNNGV. The CDR3 covers 14 residues. The CDR3 coding sequence is TGTGCCAGCAGCCCTAGACTAGGGAACACTGAAGCTTTCTTT. Protein: CASSPRLGNTEAFF.